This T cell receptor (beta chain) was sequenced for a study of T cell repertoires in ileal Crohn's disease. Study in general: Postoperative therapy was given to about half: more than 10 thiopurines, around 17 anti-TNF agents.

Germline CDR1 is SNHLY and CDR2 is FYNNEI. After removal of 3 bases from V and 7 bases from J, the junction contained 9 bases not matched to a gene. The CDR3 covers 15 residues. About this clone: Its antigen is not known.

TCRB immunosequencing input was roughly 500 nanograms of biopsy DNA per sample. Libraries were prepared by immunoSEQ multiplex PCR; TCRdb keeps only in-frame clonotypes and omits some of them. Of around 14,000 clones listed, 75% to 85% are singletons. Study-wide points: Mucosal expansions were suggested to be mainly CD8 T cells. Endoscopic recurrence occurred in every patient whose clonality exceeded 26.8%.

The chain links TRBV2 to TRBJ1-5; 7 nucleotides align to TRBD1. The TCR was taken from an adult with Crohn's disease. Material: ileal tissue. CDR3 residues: CASSDGEGAGQPQHF. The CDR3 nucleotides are TGTGCCAGCAGTGATGGAGAGGGGGCAGGGCAGCCCCAGCATTTT.